Included here is one T cell receptor beta chain sequence, with context. These data are taken from a study of T cell responses to AZD1222 COVID-19 vaccine. Some clones are missing from TCRdb's copy, which holds only in-frame ones; the method was immunoSEQ multiplex PCR. The sample shows tens of thousands of clones, under 95% of them seen only once. The receptor was derived from an adult in good health. The sequences come from peripheral blood, collected on day 0 of MenACWY control vaccination.

For the CDR3, the DNA is TGTGCCAGCAGCTTAATTTTAGGTAGGGCTGAAGCTTTCTTT. This translates into CASSLILGRAEAFF. The rearrangement links TRBV11-1 to TRBJ1-1, with no clear D. The CDR3 loop spans 14 amino acids. CDR1 is SGHAT and CDR2 is FQDESV in the germline V gene (reference sequence). The V and J ends lost 2 bases and 6 bases respectively, with 13 bases between them.